This TCR beta chain was obtained from a study of blood T cell repertoires in COVID-19. Overall study context: From T cells, B-cell-depleted T cells, or PBMCs came the material, which was cDNA or gDNA.

Sequenced by immunoSEQ multiplex PCR; TCRdb stores in-frame clones only, minus some. Of roughly 90,000 clones in the sample, around three quarters were seen once. Between the trimmed V and J ends, which lost 4 bases and 4 bases, there was a span of 15 bases. The CDR3 loop spans 15 amino acids. In germline, CDR1 is WSHSY, CDR2 SAAADI. This clonotype originated in a woman between 65 and 79 years old with acute or convalescent COVID-19. Sequencing was carried out using peripheral blood. This chain joins TRBV10-2 and TRBJ2-3; tentatively, D is TRBD2 (6 bases). CDR3 residues: CASSGLGALADTQYF. For the CDR3, the DNA is TGCGCCAGCAGTGGACTAGGTGCTCTGGCAGATACGCAGTATTTT.